These 21 T cell receptor beta chains came from one sample sequenced in a study of cytomegalovirus exposure and HLA in healthy donors. Generated by immunoSEQ multiplex PCR, the TCRdb table keeps only in-frame clones and is missing some. The sample yields around 60,000 clones, 90% to 97% seen once. Sequenced material: PBMCs. Source of these receptors: a woman aged 18-29 years in good health and CMV-seronegative.

The rearrangement joins TRBV2 to TRBJ2-7; TRBD2 agrees at 11 bases. Trimming took 7 bases from V and 2 from J; bases not matched to a gene: 13. The germline CDR1 and CDR2 sequences are SNHLY and FYNNEI. The CDR3 has 17 amino acids. CDR3 region: CASTAFSGRVLAYEQYF. CDR3 DNA: TGTGCCAGCACTGCGTTTAGCGGGAGGGTTTTGGCCTACGAGCAGTACTTC.

This sequence joins TRBV29-1 and TRBJ2-5, with a tentative D call TRBD2 (7 bases). The CDR3 is 14 amino acids. Germline loops: CDR1 SQVTM, CDR2 ANQGSEA. V gave up 7 bases and J gave up 2 bases, with 17 bases separating them. The CDR3 region is CSAGGRGPQETQYF. The CDR3 DNA reads as TGCAGCGCCGGTGGGCGGGGGCCACAAGAGACCCAGTACTTC.

The chain is built from TRBV10-3 and TRBJ2-2; 7 nucleotides line up with TRBD2. CDR3 length equals 11 residues. In germline, CDR1 is ENHRY, CDR2 SYGVKD. Trimming took 8 bases from V and 6 from J; bases not matched to a gene: 0. The CDR3 is CAIRGAGELFF. CDR3 bases: TGTGCCATCCGGGGGGCCGGGGAGCTGTTTTTT.

This chain uses TRBV9 with TRBJ2-3, with a weak D call TRBD1 (6 bases). Trimming took off 0 bases at V and 4 bases at J, with 9 bases between the two ends. The CDR3 extends over 14 amino acids. Germline CDR1 SGDLS, CDR2 YYNGEE. CDR3: CASSVGGGADTQYF. CDR3 nucleotide sequence: TGTGCCAGCAGCGTAGGTGGGGGCGCAGATACGCAGTATTTT. Full variable domain (outside the CDR3, taken from reference TRBV9 and TRBJ2-3): DSGVTQTPKHLITATGQRVTLRCSPRSGDLSVYWYQQSLDQGLQFLIQYYNGEERAKGNILERFSAQQFPDLHSELNLSSLELGDSALYFCASSVGGGADTQYFGPGTRLTVL.

V usage is TRBV4-3 and J usage is TRBJ2-2, with 9 bases lining up with TRBD2. The CDR3 is 17 residues long. V shed 2 bases, J shed 5 bases, and the junction held 9 bases outside the gene matches. Germline loops: CDR1 LGHNA, CDR2 YSLEER. CDR3 in DNA: TGCGCCAGCAGCCAACCCCTTAGCGGGAGTGGGACCGGGGAGCTGTTTTTT. It yields the protein CASSQPLSGSGTGELFF.

The chain employs TRBV6-1 and TRBJ1-1; 9 positions agree with TRBD1. Germline V CDR1 and CDR2: MNHNS, SASEGT. V was pared by 4 bases and J by 6 bases, with 12 bases of the junction left unmatched. The CDR3 spans 16 residues. CDR3 residues: CASSVSPTGGESEAFF. CDR3 nucleotide sequence: TGTGCCAGCAGTGTTTCTCCCACAGGGGGCGAGTCTGAAGCTTTCTTT.

The rearrangement links TRBV7-2 to TRBJ2-7, with 8 bases fitting TRBD2. The germline V gene encodes CDR1 SGHTA and CDR2 FQGNSA. CDR3 length: 9 residues. The CDR3 DNA sequence: TGTGCCAGCAGCTCCCGGGGGGGGGTC. Protein product: CASSSRGGV.

With regard to this clone: The sample holds other DNA sequences that translate to the same CDR3. V usage is TRBV15 and J usage is TRBJ2-7; TRBD2 is a possible D gene (5 bases). Per the germline V gene, CDR1 is LNHNV and CDR2 is YYDKDF (reference sequence). CDR3 length: 12 residues. V was pared by 0 bases and J by 6 bases, with 6 bases between. The CDR3 spells CATSREAGEQYF. The CDR3 region has the DNA TGTGCCACCAGCAGAGAGGCGGGCGAGCAGTACTTC.

This clone was seen a single time. This rearrangement joins TRBV9 to TRBJ2-5; perhaps TRBD1 as D (7 bases). The germline V gene has CDR1 SGDLS and CDR2 YYNGEE. The CDR3 is made up of 15 amino acids. Between the trimmed V and J ends, which lost 4 bases and 5 bases, there was a span of 18 bases. CDR3 sequence: CASSQQAQGRETQYF. The CDR3 DNA reads TGTGCCAGCAGCCAACAGGCACAGGGGAGGGAGACCCAGTACTTC.

The V and J genes are TRBV7-7 and TRBJ2-7; TRBD1 matches 7 bases. There are 15 residues in the CDR3. The V gene end was trimmed by 1 base and the J gene end by 0 bases; junction bases not matched to a gene: 3. Germline V gene lookup returns CDR1 SSHAT and CDR2 FNYEAQ (reference sequence). The CDR3: CASSLGAGGSYEQYF. The DNA of the CDR3 is TGTGCCAGCAGCTTAGGGGCAGGGGGCTCCTACGAGCAGTACTTC.

This clone was recorded once. This chain joins TRBV4-3 and TRBJ2-7; possible D gene TRBD1, 5 bases. Germline assignment: CDR1 LGHNA and CDR2 YSLEER. This CDR3 comprises 15 residues. Trimming left V 0 bases short and J 0 bases short, with 9 bases between. The CDR3 sequence is CASSQELGPSYEQYF. CDR3 coding DNA: TGCGCCAGCAGCCAAGAGCTGGGGCCCTCCTACGAGCAGTACTTC.

The chain has TRBV4-1 and TRBJ1-4; tentative D call: TRBD1 (6 bases). The V gene lost 6 bases and the J gene lost 6 bases, with 14 bases spanning the gap. Germline V gene data show CDR1 as MGHRA and CDR2 as YSYEKL. The CDR3 consists of 14 residues. The CDR3 DNA sequence: TGCGCCAGCAGAAGGGGGGGCGCTTATGAAAAACTGTTTTTT. Translated: CASRRGGAYEKLFF.

V is TRBV7-9 and J is TRBJ2-7; 15 bases fit TRBD2. In germline, CDR1 is SEHNR, CDR2 FQNEAQ (reference sequence). Trimming cost V 5 bases and J 3 bases; bases outside gene matches: 5. The CDR3 length is 16 residues. The CDR3 reads CASSPGLAGGNYEQYF. For the CDR3, the DNA is TGTGCCAGCAGCCCCGGACTAGCGGGAGGGAACTACGAGCAGTACTTC. The full variable domain, completed using reference TRBV7-9 and TRBJ2-7, is DTGVSQNPRHKITKRGQNVTFRCDPISEHNRLYWYRQTLGQGPEFLTYFQNEAQLEKSRLLSDRFSAERPKGSFSTLEIQRTEQGDSAMYLCASSPGLAGGNYEQYFGPGTRLTVT.

The chain carries TRBV6-6 and TRBJ2-5; 9 positions match TRBD2. This CDR3 comprises 16 residues. From germline, CDR1 is MNHNY and CDR2 SVGAGI (reference sequence). The V gene end was trimmed by 2 bases and the J gene end by 5 bases; junction bases not matched to a gene: 9. This CDR3 is CASSYVLAGVGETQYF. The CDR3 DNA follows: TGTGCCAGCAGTTACGTTTTAGCGGGAGTGGGTGAGACCCAGTACTTC.

The rearrangement uses TRBV18 and TRBJ2-2; D is perhaps TRBD2 (6 bases). Germline CDR1 is KGHSH and CDR2 is LQKENI. CDR3 length: 18 amino acids. Trimming shortened V by 3 bases and J by 5 bases, and 22 bases separated the two germline ends. CDR3 loop: CASSPEMFRLARTGELFF. The CDR3 nucleotides are TGTGCCAGCTCACCCGAGATGTTTCGGCTAGCGAGAACCGGGGAGCTGTTTTTT.

The chain joins TRBV6-1 to TRBJ1-2; 8 nucleotides line up with TRBD1. CDR1 and CDR2 from the germline V gene are MNHNS and SASEGT. With V trimmed by 5 bases and J by 6 bases, 11 bases remained unmatched. This CDR3 is built from 15 residues. In DNA form, the CDR3 reads TGTGCCAGCAGTCATAGTCCCAGGGGGCGGGATGGCTACACCTTC. It is translated as CASSHSPRGRDGYTF.

The chain has TRBV5-1 and TRBJ2-7; the match to TRBD2 covers 7 bases. CDR1 SGHRS and CDR2 YFSETQ come from the germline V gene. V lost 6 bases and J lost 2; bases outside the gene matches: 14. This CDR3 is 16 amino acids long. CDR3 protein: CASTPRVPSGTYEQYF. The DNA for the CDR3 is TGCGCCAGCACCCCCCGAGTTCCTAGCGGCACCTACGAGCAGTACTTC.

This chain's CDR3 is CASSPQTGLSEAFF. The DNA of the CDR3 is TGTGCCAGCAGCCCCCAGACAGGTCTGTCTGAAGCTTTCTTT. The V call is TRBV7-2, the J call TRBJ1-1, with D perhaps TRBD1 (6 bases). Germline CDR1 is SGHTA and CDR2 is FQGNSA. The CDR3 extends over 14 amino acids. V lost 5 bases and J 6 bases, leaving 16 bases between the germline ends.

This chain links TRBV4-3 with TRBJ1-2; tentatively, D is TRBD1 (6 bases). CDR1 is LGHNA and CDR2 is YSLEER in the germline V gene. Trimming took 1 base from V and 4 from J, leaving 13 bases between them. The CDR3 spans 15 residues. The CDR3 loop reads CASSQGVGTPYGYTF. The CDR3 nucleotides are TGCGCCAGCAGCCAAGGAGTGGGGACACCCTATGGCTACACCTTC.

V gene TRBV30 combines with J gene TRBJ1-1; possibly TRBD1 for D (6 bases). CDR3 length equals 14 residues. Trimming pared 3 bases from V and 1 base from J, leaving 12 bases between. Per germline, CDR1 GTSNPN and CDR2 SVGIG (reference sequence). The CDR3 region has the DNA TGTGCCTGGAGCCAAGGGGGGGAGAACACTGAAGCTTTCTTT. Translated: CAWSQGGENTEAFF.

DNA of the CDR3: TGTGCCACCAGCAGAGATCGCACAGCTTCCTACAATGAGCAGTTCTTC. It encodes CATSRDRTASYNEQFF. The chain uses TRBV15 and TRBJ2-1; D is uncertain. Per the germline V gene, CDR1 is LNHNV and CDR2 is YYDKDF (reference sequence). The CDR3 consists of 16 residues. The V gene lost 0 bases and the J gene lost 1 base, with 10 bases spanning the gap.